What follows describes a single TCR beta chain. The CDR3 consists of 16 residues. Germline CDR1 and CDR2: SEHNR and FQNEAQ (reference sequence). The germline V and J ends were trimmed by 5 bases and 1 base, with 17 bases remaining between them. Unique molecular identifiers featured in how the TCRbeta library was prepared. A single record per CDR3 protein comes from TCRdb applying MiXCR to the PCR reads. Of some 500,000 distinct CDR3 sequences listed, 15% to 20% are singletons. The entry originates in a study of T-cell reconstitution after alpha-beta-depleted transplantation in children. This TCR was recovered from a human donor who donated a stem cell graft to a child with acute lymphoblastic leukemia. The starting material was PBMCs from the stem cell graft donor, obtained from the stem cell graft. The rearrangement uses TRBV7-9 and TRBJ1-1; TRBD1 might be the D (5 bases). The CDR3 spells CASSVPTSTANTEAFF. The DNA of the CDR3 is TGTGCCAGCAGCGTCCCGACCTCGACAGCGAACACTGAAGCTTTCTTT.